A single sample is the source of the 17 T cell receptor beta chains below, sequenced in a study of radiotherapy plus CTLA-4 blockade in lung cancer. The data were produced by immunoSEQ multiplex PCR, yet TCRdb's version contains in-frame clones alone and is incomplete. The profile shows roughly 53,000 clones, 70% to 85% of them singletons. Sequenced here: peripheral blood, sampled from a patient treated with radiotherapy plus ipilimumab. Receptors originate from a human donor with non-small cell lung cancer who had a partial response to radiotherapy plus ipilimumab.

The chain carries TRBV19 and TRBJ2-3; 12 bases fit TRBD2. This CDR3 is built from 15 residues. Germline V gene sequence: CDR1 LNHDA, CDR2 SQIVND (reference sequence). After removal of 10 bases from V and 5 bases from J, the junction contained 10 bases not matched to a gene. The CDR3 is CATATASGGGDTQYF. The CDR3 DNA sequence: TGTGCCACCGCCACCGCTAGCGGGGGGGGAGATACGCAGTATTTT.

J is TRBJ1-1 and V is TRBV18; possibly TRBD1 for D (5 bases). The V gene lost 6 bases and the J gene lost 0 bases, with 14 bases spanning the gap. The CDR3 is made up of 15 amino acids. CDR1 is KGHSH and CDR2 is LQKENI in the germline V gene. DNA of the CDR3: TGTGCCAGCTCCCGAACGGCAGGGTTGAACACTGAAGCTTTCTTT. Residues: CASSRTAGLNTEAFF.

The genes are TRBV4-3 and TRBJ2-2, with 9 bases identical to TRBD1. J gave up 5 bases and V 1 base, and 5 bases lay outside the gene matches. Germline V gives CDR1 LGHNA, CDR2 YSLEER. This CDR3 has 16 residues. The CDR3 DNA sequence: TGCGCCAGCAGCCAAGGGGAAGGACAGGGGACCGGGGAGCTGTTTTTT. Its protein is CASSQGEGQGTGELFF.

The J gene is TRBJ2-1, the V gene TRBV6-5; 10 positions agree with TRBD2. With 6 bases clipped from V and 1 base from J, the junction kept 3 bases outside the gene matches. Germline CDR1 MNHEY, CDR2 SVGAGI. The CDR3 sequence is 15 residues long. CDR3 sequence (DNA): TGTGCCAGCAGCTATAGCGGGGGGTCCTACAATGAGCAGTTCTTC. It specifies CASSYSGGSYNEQFF.

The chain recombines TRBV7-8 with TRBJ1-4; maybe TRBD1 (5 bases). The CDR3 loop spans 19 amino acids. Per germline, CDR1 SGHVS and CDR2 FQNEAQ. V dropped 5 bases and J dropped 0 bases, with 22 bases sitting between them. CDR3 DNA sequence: TGTGCCAGCAGCACACCCAGGGAACACCACCCTGCAACTAATGAAAAACTGTTTTTT. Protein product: CASSTPREHHPATNEKLFF.

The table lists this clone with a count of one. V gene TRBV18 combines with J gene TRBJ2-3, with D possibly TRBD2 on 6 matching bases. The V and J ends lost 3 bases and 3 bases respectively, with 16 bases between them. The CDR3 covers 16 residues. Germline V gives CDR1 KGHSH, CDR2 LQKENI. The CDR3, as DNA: TGTGCCAGCTCACCGCTAAATGGAGGGGCAACAGATACGCAGTATTTT. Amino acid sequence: CASSPLNGGATDTQYF.

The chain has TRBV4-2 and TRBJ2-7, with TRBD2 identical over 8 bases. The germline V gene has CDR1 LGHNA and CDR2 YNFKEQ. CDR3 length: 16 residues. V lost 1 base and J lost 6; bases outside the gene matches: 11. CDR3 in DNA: TGTGCCAGCAGCCAAGTTGGTAGCGGGGTAGAAAGCGAGCAGTACTTC. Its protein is CASSQVGSGVESEQYF.

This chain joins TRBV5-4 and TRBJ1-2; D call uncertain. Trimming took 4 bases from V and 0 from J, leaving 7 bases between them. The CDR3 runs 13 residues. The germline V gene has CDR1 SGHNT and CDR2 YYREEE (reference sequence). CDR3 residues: CASSQQTNYGYTF. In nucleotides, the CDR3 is TGTGCCAGCAGCCAACAGACTAACTATGGCTACACCTTC. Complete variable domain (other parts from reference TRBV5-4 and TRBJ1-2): ETGVTQSPTHLIKTRGQQVTLRCSSQSGHNTVSWYQQALGQGPQFIFQYYREEENGRGNFPPRFSGLQFPNYSSELNVNALELDDSALYLCASSQQTNYGYTFGSGTRLTVV.

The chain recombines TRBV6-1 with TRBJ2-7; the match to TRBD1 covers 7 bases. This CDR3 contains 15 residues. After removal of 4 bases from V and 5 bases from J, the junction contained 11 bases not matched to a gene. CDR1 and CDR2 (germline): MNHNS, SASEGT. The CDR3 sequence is CASSALTGASHEQYF. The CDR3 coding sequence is TGTGCCAGCAGTGCGCTAACAGGGGCTTCCCACGAGCAGTACTTC.

CDR3 in DNA: TGTGCCAGCAGCGCCACCGGGACAGGGTTGAAGGAGCAGTACTTC. Translating it yields CASSATGTGLKEQYF. The rearrangement uses TRBV9 and TRBJ2-7, with 9 bases matching TRBD1. Germline V lookup: CDR1 SGDLS, CDR2 YYNGEE. V lost 3 bases, J lost 7 bases, and 11 bases stayed unmatched. This CDR3 has 15 amino acids.

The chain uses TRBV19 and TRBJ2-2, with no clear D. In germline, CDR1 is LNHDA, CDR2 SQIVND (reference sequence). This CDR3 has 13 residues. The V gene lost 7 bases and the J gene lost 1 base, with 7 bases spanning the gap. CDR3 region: CASNPGNTGELFF. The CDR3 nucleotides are TGTGCCAGTAATCCAGGGAACACCGGGGAGCTGTTTTTT.

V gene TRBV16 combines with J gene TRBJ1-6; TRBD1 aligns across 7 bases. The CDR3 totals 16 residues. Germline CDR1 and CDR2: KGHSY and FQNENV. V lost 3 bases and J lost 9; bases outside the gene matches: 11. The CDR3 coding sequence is TGTGCCAGCAGCCATGTAATAGGACAGGAGGCTTCACCCCTCCACTTT. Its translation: CASSHVIGQEASPLHF.

This chain's CDR3 is CASSVVASSYEQYF. The CDR3 bases are TGTGCCAGCAGCGTAGTGGCTAGCTCCTACGAGCAGTACTTC. This chain links TRBV9 with TRBJ2-5; D call uncertain. The DNA end is a closer match to TRBJ2-7, so the J assignment may be wrong. CDR3 length: 14 residues. CDR1 SGDLS and CDR2 YYNGEE come from the germline V gene.

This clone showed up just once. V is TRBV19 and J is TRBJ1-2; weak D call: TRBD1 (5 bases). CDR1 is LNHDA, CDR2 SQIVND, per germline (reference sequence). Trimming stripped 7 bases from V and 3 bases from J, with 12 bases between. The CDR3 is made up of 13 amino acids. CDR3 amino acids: CASTPRDYYGYTF. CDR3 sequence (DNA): TGTGCCAGTACCCCCCGGGACTACTATGGCTACACCTTC. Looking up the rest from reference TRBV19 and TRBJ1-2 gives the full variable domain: DGGITQSPKYLFRKEGQNVTLSCEQNLNHDAMYWYRQDPGQGLRLIYYSQIVNDFQKGDIAEGYSVSREKKESFPLTVTSAQKNPTAFYLCASTPRDYYGYTFGSGTRLTVV.

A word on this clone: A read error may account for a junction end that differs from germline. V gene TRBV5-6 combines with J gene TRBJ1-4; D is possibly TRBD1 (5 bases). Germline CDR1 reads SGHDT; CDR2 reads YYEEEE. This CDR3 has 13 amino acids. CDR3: CASSLVGASRLSF. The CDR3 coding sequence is TGTGCCAGCAGCTTGGTAGGGGCCAGTAGACTGTCTTTT.

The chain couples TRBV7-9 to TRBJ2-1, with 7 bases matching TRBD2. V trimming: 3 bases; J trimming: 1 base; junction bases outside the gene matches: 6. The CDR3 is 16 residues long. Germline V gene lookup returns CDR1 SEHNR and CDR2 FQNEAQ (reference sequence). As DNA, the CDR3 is TGTGCCAGCAGCTTTGTGGCGGGGGTATCCTACAATGAGCAGTTCTTC. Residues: CASSFVAGVSYNEQFF.

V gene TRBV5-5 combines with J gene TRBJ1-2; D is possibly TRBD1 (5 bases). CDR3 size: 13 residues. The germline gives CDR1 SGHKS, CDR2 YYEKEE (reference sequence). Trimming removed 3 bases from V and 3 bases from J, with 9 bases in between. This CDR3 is CASSYETDYGYTF. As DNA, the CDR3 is TGTGCCAGCAGCTACGAGACAGACTATGGCTACACCTTC. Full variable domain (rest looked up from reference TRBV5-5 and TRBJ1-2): DAGVTQSPTHLIKTRGQQVTLRCSPISGHKSVSWYQQVLGQGPQFIFQYYEKEERGRGNFPDRFSARQFPNYSSELNVNALLLGDSALYLCASSYETDYGYTFGSGTRLTVV.